Following are 17 T cell receptor beta chains from one sample sequenced in a study of cytomegalovirus exposure and HLA in healthy donors. TCRdb's copy holds only in-frame clones and misses some; the assay was immunoSEQ multiplex PCR. This sample has under 250,000 clones, with about nine tenths found just once. Sequencing was performed on PBMCs. These TCRs come from a young woman in good health and CMV-seropositive.

The J gene is TRBJ2-7, the V gene TRBV5-1; the match to TRBD2 covers 8 bases. CDR3 length: 15 residues. V dropped 5 bases and J dropped 2; count of bases not matched to a gene: 9. CDR1 is SGHRS, CDR2 YFSETQ, per germline. The CDR3 loop is CASSPGGAGAYEQYF. The CDR3 region has the DNA TGCGCCAGCAGTCCGGGGGGAGCGGGAGCCTACGAGCAGTACTTC.

The V call is TRBV2, the J call TRBJ1-2; D is unresolved. V dropped 3 bases and J dropped 6 bases, with 11 bases sitting between them. The V gene's germline CDR1 is SNHLY and CDR2 FYNNEI. The CDR3 extends over 13 amino acids. CDR3 sequence reads: CASSDSGWHGYTF. CDR3 DNA sequence: TGTGCCAGCAGTGATTCGGGGTGGCATGGCTACACCTTC.

The chain recombines TRBV5-1 with TRBJ2-3; 9 nucleotides agree with TRBD2. Germline-derived CDR1 and CDR2 are SGHRS and YFSETQ. With V trimmed by 5 bases and J by 5 bases, 6 bases remained unmatched. CDR3 length: 14 amino acids. The DNA of the CDR3 is TGCGCCAGCAGTGTTAGCGGGAGTGAAGATACGCAGTATTTT. It codes for CASSVSGSEDTQYF. Based on the CDR3 plus reference TRBV5-1 and TRBJ2-3, the full variable domain is KAGVTQTPRYLIKTRGQQVTLSCSPISGHRSVSWYQQTPGQGLQFLFEYFSETQRNKGNFPGRFSGRQFSNSRSEMNVSTLELGDSALYLCASSVSGSEDTQYFGPGTRLTVL.

The chain couples TRBV4-2 to TRBJ2-6; D gene ambiguous. Trimming stripped 0 bases from V and 0 bases from J, with 6 bases between. CDR1 is LGHNA, CDR2 YNFKEQ, per germline. The CDR3 contains 16 residues. CDR3 sequence: CASSQDQNSGANVLTF. CDR3 DNA: TGTGCCAGCAGCCAAGATCAAAACTCTGGGGCCAACGTCCTGACTTTC.

This chain links TRBV7-9 with TRBJ2-7, with 7 bases fitting TRBD2. Germline-derived CDR1 and CDR2 are SEHNR and FQNEAQ (reference sequence). V gave up 5 bases and J gave up 1 base; unmatched junction bases: 5. The CDR3 length is 14 residues. The DNA of the CDR3 is TGTGCCAGCAGCCCGACGGGACTATCCTACGAGCAGTACTTC. It encodes CASSPTGLSYEQYF.

This clone was seen a few times. The chain recombines TRBV19 with TRBJ2-7; 8 nucleotides agree with TRBD2. Germline V CDR1 and CDR2: LNHDA, SQIVND (reference sequence). CDR3 length equals 15 residues. V shed 6 bases and J 6 bases; nucleotides not matched to a gene: 13. The CDR3 sequence: CASRNPKRETREQYF. In nucleotides, the CDR3 is TGTGCCAGTAGGAACCCTAAGCGGGAGACACGCGAGCAGTACTTC.

This chain connects TRBV28 to TRBJ1-5; TRBD1 matches at 8 bases. The V gene end was trimmed by 5 bases and the J gene end by 6 bases; junction bases not matched to a gene: 9. CDR3 size: 15 residues. CDR1 and CDR2 (germline): MDHEN, SYDVKM. CDR3 DNA: TGTGCCAGCAGTCCCTGGACAGGGCTCAGTCAGCCCCAGCATTTT. Amino acids: CASSPWTGLSQPQHF.

This clone was found once. The genes are TRBV6-5 and TRBJ2-2; 7 nucleotides match TRBD2. The ends lost 3 bases at V and 5 bases at J; junction bases unmatched: 9. This CDR3 spans 16 amino acids. The V gene's germline CDR1 is MNHEY and CDR2 SVGAGI. The CDR3 DNA follows: TGTGCCAGCAGTTATTTTCCCGGGAGGTGGACCGGGGAGCTGTTTTTT. It codes for CASSYFPGRWTGELFF.

This clone was found a few times. The gene calls are TRBV27 and TRBJ1-1; D not certain. V lost 3 bases and J 1 base, leaving 6 bases between the germline ends. Looked up from germline, CDR1 is MNHEY and CDR2 is SMNVEV (reference sequence). The CDR3 is 13 amino acids. As DNA, the CDR3 is TGTGCCAGCAGTTTGGAGGGGAACACTGAAGCTTTCTTT. This codes for CASSLEGNTEAFF.

The chain recombines TRBV28 with TRBJ1-2; D is unclear. The CDR3 covers 15 residues. The V gene lost 8 bases and the J gene lost 0 bases, with 16 bases spanning the gap. CDR1 is MDHEN and CDR2 is SYDVKM in the germline V gene. For the CDR3, the DNA is TGTGCCAGCTCCCTCCTGGGCTCGTCTAACTATGGCTACACCTTC. Residues: CASSLLGSSNYGYTF.

CDR3 region: CASSLAEPNTEAFF. The CDR3, as DNA: TGTGCCAGCAGTTTGGCAGAACCGAACACTGAAGCTTTCTTT. The genes are TRBV27 and TRBJ1-1; D unresolved. This CDR3 spans 14 amino acids. The V end was cut by 3 bases, the J end by 1 base, with 9 bases between. The V gene's germline CDR1 is MNHEY and CDR2 SMNVEV (reference sequence).

The chain has TRBV13 and TRBJ2-3; tentative D call: TRBD2 (5 bases). The CDR3 spans 15 residues. Germline CDR1 PRHDT, CDR2 FYEKMQ (reference sequence). The V end was cut by 7 bases, the J end by 0 bases, with 14 bases between. The CDR3 DNA sequence: TGTGCCAGCACCGTCGGGGATACTAGCACAGATACGCAGTATTTT. It yields the protein CASTVGDTSTDTQYF.

V and J are TRBV19 and TRBJ1-2; possible D gene TRBD1, 6 bases. The V and J ends lost 2 bases and 5 bases respectively, with 18 bases between them. The CDR3 loop spans 16 amino acids. Germline V gives CDR1 LNHDA, CDR2 SQIVND (reference sequence). The CDR3 spells CASSIRDTRAEYGYTF. The CDR3 DNA is TGTGCCAGTAGTATACGGGACACCCGGGCGGAATATGGCTACACCTTC.

The V gene is TRBV7-9, the J gene TRBJ1-2, with 7 bases identical to TRBD1. This CDR3 is built from 15 residues. V lost 5 bases and J lost 8; bases outside the gene matches: 14. Germline values: CDR1 SEHNR, CDR2 FQNEAQ (reference sequence). This chain's CDR3 is CASSPPGQRLPGYTF. The CDR3 nucleotides are TGTGCCAGCAGCCCCCCGGGACAGCGCCTGCCCGGCTACACCTTC.

The rearrangement links TRBV9 to TRBJ1-2; D unclear. The V end lost 4 bases, the J end lost 8 bases, and 9 bases lay between the germline ends. This CDR3 comprises 11 residues. Germline values: CDR1 SGDLS, CDR2 YYNGEE. CDR3 sequence (DNA): TGTGCCAGCAGCACTCTCGTAGGCTACACCTTC. It encodes CASSTLVGYTF.

The CDR3 here is CASVGLAGSYNEQFF. The CDR3 nucleotides read TGTGCCAGTGTCGGACTAGCGGGAAGTTACAATGAGCAGTTCTTC. This chain joins TRBV11-1 and TRBJ2-1; 12 nucleotides align to TRBD2. The CDR3 sequence is 15 residues long. With 9 bases clipped from V and 4 bases from J, the junction kept 7 bases outside the gene matches. Germline V lookup: CDR1 SGHAT, CDR2 FQDESV (reference sequence).

This clone has only a few counts. The chain combines TRBV30 with TRBJ1-2; D possibly corresponds to TRBD1 (5 bases). CDR3 length: 10 amino acids. The V end was cut by 5 bases, the J end by 8 bases, with 9 bases between. Germline CDR1 and CDR2: GTSNPN and SVGIG (reference sequence). The CDR3 nucleotides read TGTGCCTGGGACGGGGGGGGCTACACCTTC. Translation: CAWDGGGYTF.